This T cell receptor (beta chain) was found in a study of T cell responses to AZD1222 COVID-19 vaccine. Points from the study as a whole: Only 5 or 6 people who got AZD1222 tested seropositive at baseline. CD4 TCRs covered the whole spike, strongest at regions 160-218 and 743-854. There were mostly white British donors and more females than males, and clonal diversity was possibly underestimated. Spike-specific TCR breadth and depth were elevated following two AZD1222 doses.

Comment on this clone: Its antigen remains unknown.

Assay: immunoSEQ multiplex PCR; the TCRdb copy retains only in-frame clones and omits some. Here the sample spans 100,000 to 150,000 clones, about 88% being singletons. The V end was cut by 5 bases, the J end by 1 base, with 8 bases between. This CDR3 is built from 13 residues. Germline values: CDR1 MGHDK, CDR2 SYGVNS. The TCR sequence derives from an adult in good health. Sequenced material: peripheral blood, taken on day 0 of AZD1222 vaccination. The rearrangement links TRBV25-1 to TRBJ1-1; no firm D call. CDR3 region: CASSFSQNTEAFF. The CDR3 DNA follows: TGTGCCAGCAGTTTCTCGCAGAACACTGAAGCTTTCTTT.